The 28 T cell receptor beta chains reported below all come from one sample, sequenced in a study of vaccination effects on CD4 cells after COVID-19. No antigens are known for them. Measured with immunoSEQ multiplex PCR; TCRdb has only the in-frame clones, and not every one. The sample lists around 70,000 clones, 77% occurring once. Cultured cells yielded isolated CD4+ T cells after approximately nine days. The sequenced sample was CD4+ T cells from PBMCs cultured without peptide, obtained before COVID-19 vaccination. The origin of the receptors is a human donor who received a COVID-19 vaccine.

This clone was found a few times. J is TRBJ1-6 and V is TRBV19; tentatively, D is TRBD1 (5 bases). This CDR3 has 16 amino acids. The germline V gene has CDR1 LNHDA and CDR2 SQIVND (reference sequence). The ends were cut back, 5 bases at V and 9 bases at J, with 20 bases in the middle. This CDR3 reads CASSAKRTGRGSPLHF. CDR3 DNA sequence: TGTGCCAGTAGTGCGAAGAGGACCGGGAGGGGTTCACCCCTCCACTTT.

CDR3 sequence: CASSLANKNIQYF. In nucleotides, the CDR3 is TGCGCCAGCAGCTTAGCCAATAAAAACATTCAGTACTTC. This chain links TRBV5-1 with TRBJ2-4; D not resolved. CDR3 length: 13 amino acids. The germline CDR1 and CDR2 sequences are SGHRS and YFSETQ. V shed 2 bases and J shed 4 bases, with 7 bases lying between them.

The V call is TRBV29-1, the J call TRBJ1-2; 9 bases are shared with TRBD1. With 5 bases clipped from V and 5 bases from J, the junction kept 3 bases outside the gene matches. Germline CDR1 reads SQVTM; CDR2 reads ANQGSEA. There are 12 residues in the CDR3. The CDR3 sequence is CSVNRGPYGYTF. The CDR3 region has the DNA TGCAGCGTTAACAGGGGGCCTTATGGCTACACCTTC.

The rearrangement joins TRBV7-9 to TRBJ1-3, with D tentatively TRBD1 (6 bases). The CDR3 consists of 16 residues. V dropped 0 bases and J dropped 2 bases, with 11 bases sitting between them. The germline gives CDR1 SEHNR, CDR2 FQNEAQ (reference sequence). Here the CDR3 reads CASSLAQPGAGNTIYF. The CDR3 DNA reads TGTGCCAGCAGCTTAGCGCAGCCAGGGGCTGGAAACACCATATATTTT. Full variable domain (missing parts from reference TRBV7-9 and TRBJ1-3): DTGVSQNPRHKITKRGQNVTFRCDPISEHNRLYWYRQTLGQGPEFLTYFQNEAQLEKSRLLSDRFSAERPKGSFSTLEIQRTEQGDSAMYLCASSLAQPGAGNTIYFGEGSWLTVV.

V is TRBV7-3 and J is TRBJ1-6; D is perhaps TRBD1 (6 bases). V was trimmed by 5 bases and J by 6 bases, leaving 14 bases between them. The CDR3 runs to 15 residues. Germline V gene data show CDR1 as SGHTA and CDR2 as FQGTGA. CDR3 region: CASSERAGANSPLHF. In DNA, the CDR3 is TGTGCCAGCAGCGAAAGAGCAGGGGCTAATTCACCCCTCCACTTT.

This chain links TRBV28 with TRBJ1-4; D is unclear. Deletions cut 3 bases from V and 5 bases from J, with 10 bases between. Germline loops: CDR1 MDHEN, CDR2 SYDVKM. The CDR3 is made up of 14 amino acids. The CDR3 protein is CASSLDGRNEKLFF. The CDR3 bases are TGTGCCAGCAGTTTGGACGGACGAAATGAAAAACTGTTTTTT.

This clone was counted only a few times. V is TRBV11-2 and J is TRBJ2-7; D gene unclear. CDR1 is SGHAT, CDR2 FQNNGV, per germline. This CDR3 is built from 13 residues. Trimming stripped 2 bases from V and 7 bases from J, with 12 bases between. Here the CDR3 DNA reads TGTGCCAGCAGCTTATATCCCTCCCATGAGCAGTACGTC. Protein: CASSLYPSHEQYV.

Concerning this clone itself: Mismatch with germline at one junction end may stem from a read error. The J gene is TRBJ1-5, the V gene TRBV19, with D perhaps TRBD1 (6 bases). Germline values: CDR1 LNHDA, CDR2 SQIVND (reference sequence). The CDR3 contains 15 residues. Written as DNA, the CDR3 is TGTGCCAGCAGTATGTCGGGGGGGCAGAATCAGCCCCAGCATTTT. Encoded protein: CASSMSGGQNQPQHF.

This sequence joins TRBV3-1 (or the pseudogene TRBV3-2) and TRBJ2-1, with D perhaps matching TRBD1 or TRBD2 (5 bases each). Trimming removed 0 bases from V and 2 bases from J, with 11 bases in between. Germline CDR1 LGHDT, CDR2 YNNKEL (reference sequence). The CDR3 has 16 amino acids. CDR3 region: CASSQETGPAYNEQFF. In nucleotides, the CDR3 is TGTGCCAGCAGCCAAGAGACGGGGCCGGCCTACAATGAGCAGTTCTTC.

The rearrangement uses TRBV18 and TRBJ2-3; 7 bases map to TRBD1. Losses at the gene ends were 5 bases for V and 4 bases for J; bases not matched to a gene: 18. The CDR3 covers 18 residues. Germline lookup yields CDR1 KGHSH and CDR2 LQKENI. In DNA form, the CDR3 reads TGTGCCAGCTCAAGAAATCGGATAGTAAGGGGGCCTGCAGATACGCAGTATTTT. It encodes CASSRNRIVRGPADTQYF.

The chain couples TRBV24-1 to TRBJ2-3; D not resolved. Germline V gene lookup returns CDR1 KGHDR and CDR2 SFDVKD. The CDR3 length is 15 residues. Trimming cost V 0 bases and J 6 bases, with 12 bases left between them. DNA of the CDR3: TGTGCCACCAGTGATTTGAGACTTCCTAGGGATACGCAGTATTTT. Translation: CATSDLRLPRDTQYF.

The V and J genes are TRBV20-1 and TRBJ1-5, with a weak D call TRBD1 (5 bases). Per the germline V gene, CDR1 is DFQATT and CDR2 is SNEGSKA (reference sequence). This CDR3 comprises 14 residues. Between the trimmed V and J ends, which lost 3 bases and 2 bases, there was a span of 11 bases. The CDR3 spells CSASLGPGNQPQHF. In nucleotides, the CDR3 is TGCAGTGCTAGTCTGGGGCCGGGCAATCAGCCCCAGCATTTT.

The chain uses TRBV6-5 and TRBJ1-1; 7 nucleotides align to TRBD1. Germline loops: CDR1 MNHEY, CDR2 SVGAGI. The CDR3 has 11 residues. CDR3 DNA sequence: TGTGTGTGTTTCCGGGACAGTGAAGCTTTCTTT. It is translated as CVCFRDSEAFF.

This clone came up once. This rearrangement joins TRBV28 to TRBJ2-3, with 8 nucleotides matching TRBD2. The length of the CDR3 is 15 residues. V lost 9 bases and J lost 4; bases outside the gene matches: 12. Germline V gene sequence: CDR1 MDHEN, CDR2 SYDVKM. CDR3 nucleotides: TGTGCCAGTCTAACCCCGGGGGGGAGAGCAGATACGCAGTATTTT. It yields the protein CASLTPGGRADTQYF.

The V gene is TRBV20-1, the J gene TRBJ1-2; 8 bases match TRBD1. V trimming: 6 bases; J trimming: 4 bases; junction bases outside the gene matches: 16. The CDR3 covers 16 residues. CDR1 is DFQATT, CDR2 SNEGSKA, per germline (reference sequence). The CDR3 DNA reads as TGCAGTGCCAGTCGACAGGGGCCTTCCCTGGGCTATGGCTACACCTTC. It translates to CSASRQGPSLGYGYTF.

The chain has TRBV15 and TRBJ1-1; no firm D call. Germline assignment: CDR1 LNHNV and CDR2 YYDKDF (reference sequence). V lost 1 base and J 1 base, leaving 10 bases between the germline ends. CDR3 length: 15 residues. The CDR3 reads CATSRGPVGNTEAFF. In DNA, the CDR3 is TGTGCCACCAGCAGAGGTCCGGTTGGGAACACTGAAGCTTTCTTT.

CDR3 DNA: TGTGCCCGAGGACAGGGAGGTGAGCAGTTCTTC. It encodes CARGQGGEQFF. The rearrangement joins TRBV21-1 to TRBJ2-1; TRBD1, the D gene given by the table, was not confirmed from the DNA. TRBV21-1 is classified as a pseudogene. The CDR3 consists of 11 residues.

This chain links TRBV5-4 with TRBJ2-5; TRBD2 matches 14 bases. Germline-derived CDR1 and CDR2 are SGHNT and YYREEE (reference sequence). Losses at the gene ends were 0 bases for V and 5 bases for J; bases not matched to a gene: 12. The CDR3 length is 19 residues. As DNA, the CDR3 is TGTGCCAGCAGCTTGGGGGGACTAGCGGGGGCCCGCCCCCGGGAGACCCAGTACTTC. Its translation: CASSLGGLAGARPRETQYF.

The chain's CDR3 is CASNKRRGPNYGYTF. The CDR3 DNA reads TGTGCCAGCAACAAGAGAAGGGGCCCGAACTATGGCTACACCTTC. V is TRBV6-6 and J is TRBJ1-2; possibly TRBD1 for D (5 bases). Trimming pared 7 bases from V and 2 bases from J, leaving 17 bases between. CDR1 is MNHNY and CDR2 is SVGAGI in the germline V gene (reference sequence). The CDR3 runs 15 residues.

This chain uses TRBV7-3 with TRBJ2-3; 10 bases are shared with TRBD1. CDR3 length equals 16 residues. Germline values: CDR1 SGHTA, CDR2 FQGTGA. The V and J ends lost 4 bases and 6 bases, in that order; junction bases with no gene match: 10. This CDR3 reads CASSSGAGTGEDTQYF. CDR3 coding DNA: TGTGCCAGCAGCTCGGGAGCCGGGACAGGGGAGGATACGCAGTATTTT.

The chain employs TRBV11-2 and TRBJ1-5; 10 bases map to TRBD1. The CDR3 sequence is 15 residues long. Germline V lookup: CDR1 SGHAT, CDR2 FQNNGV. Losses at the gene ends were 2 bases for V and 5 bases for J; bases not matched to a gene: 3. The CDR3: CASSLRTGGDQPQHF. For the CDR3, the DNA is TGTGCCAGCAGCTTACGGACAGGGGGGGATCAGCCCCAGCATTTT. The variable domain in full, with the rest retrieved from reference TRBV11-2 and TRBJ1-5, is EAGVAQSPRYKIIEKRQSVAFWCNPISGHATLYWYQQILGQGPKLLIQFQNNGVVDDSQLPKDRFSAERLKGVDSTLKIQPAKLEDSAVYLCASSLRTGGDQPQHFGDGTRLSIL.

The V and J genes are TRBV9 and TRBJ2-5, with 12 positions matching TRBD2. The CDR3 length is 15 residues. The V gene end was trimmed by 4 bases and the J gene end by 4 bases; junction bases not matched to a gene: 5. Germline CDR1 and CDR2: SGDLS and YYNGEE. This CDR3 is CASSPWTSGTETQYF. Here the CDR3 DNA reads TGTGCCAGCAGCCCCTGGACTAGCGGGACAGAGACCCAGTACTTC.

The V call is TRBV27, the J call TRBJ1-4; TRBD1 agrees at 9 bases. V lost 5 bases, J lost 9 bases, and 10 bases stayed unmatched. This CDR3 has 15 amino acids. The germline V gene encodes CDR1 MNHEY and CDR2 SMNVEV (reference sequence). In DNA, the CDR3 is TGTGCCAGCAGTATTCCACAGGGGGCTATGAAAAAACTGTTTTTT. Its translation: CASSIPQGAMKKLFF.

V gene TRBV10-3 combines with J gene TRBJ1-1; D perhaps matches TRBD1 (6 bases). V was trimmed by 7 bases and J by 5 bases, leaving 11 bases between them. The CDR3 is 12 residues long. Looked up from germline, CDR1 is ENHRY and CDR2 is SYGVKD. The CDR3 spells CAIKGEGTEAFF. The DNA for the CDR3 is TGTGCCATCAAGGGGGAGGGGACTGAAGCTTTCTTT.

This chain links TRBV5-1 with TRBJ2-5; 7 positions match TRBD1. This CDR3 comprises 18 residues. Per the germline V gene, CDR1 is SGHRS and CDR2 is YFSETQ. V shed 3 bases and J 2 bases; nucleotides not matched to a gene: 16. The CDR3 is CASSSTSGTALLQETQYF. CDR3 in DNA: TGCGCCAGCAGCTCAACCTCCGGGACAGCGCTCCTACAAGAGACCCAGTACTTC.

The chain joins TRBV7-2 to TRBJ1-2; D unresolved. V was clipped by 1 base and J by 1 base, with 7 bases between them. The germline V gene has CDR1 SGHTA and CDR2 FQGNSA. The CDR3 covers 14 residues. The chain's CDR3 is CASSLVQYNYGYTF. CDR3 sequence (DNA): TGTGCCAGCAGCTTAGTTCAATATAACTATGGCTACACCTTC.

CDR3 protein: CASSVAGASGGSETQYF. For the CDR3, the DNA is TGTGCCAGCAGCGTAGCTGGCGCTAGCGGGGGTAGCGAGACCCAGTACTTC. The chain is built from TRBV9 and TRBJ2-5; 10 nucleotides align to TRBD2. From germline, CDR1 is SGDLS and CDR2 YYNGEE. J lost 5 bases, V lost 0 bases, and 10 bases had no gene match. This CDR3 has 17 amino acids.

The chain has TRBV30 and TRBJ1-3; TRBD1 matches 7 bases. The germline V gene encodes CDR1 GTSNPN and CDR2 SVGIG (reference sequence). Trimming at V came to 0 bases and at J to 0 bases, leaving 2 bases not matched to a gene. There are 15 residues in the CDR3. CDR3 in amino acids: CAWSVQGSSGNTIYF. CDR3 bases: TGTGCCTGGAGTGTACAGGGGAGCTCTGGAAACACCATATATTTT.